The source of this T cell receptor beta chain is a study of cytomegalovirus exposure and HLA in healthy donors. Concerning this clone: The antigen is unknown.

Findings of the study overall: A likely sequencing artifact accounted for one observed cluster of highly shared sequence variants. As a later analysis revealed, most CMV-associated TCR beta chains appeared HLA-restricted.

In the PCR, 60 Vbeta and 13 Jbeta primers were used. In the original processing: Approximately 10 million shared chains were among some 80 million unique TCR beta chains counted in a later analysis. Method: immunoSEQ multiplex PCR; TCRdb's copy keeps in-frame clones and lacks some. V and J calls and clone size follow that table, whereas D and trimming were derived from the DNA. The sample holds about 120,000 clones, about 80% seen once. The receptor comes from a young man in good health and CMV-seronegative. The sample taken for sequencing was PBMCs.

The CDR3 nucleotides read TGTGCCAGCAGTTTCGGGGTTGGCACTGAAGCTTTCTTT. Its protein is CASSFGVGTEAFF. V gene TRBV27 combines with J gene TRBJ1-1; D is unresolved. Trimming took off 3 bases at V and 4 bases at J, with 9 bases between the two ends. The CDR3 contains 13 residues. Per the germline V gene, CDR1 is MNHEY and CDR2 is SMNVEV (reference sequence).